This T cell receptor (beta chain) originates from a study of blood T cell repertoires in COVID-19. Across the study: PBMCs, B-cell-depleted T cells, or T cells were the source of the cDNA or gDNA that made up the material.

Original handling: Using reference gene primer amplification, nucleated cell counts were estimated. Only in-frame clones appear in the TCRdb table, and some are missing; sequencing was by immunoSEQ multiplex PCR. V and J calls and clone size are as listed in that table; D and trimming were resolved from the DNA. This sample yields around 250,000 clones, of which 85% to 90% are seen a single time; about 4.6% belongs to the top ten. Germline V gene sequence: CDR1 MNHEY, CDR2 SVGAGI. J was trimmed by 3 bases and V by 8 bases; bases with no gene match: 5. The length of the CDR3 is 14 residues. The receptor was derived from a woman in her forties who had recovered from COVID-19. The sequencing sample was made of peripheral blood. The J gene is TRBJ2-1, the V gene TRBV6-5, with 9 bases identical to TRBD2. The CDR3, as DNA: TGTGCCAGCTCTAGCGGGACCCTCTACAATGAGCAGTTCTTC. Translating it yields CASSSGTLYNEQFF.